The 9 T cell receptor beta chains below all came from one sample that was sequenced in a study of blood T cell repertoires in COVID-19. Some clones are missing from TCRdb's copy, which holds only in-frame ones; the method was immunoSEQ multiplex PCR. The table has some 200,000 clones, approximately 78% seen once; the top ten hold about 10%. The sequencing input was peripheral blood. Every receptor here comes from a woman over 75 with acute or convalescent COVID-19.

The chain carries TRBV7-9 and TRBJ1-5; 7 bases agree with TRBD1. Per the germline V gene, CDR1 is SEHNR and CDR2 is FQNEAQ (reference sequence). The CDR3 consists of 15 residues. V gave up 3 bases and J gave up 7 bases; unmatched junction bases: 9. In DNA, the CDR3 is TGTGCCAGCAGCTTCGCCCAGACAGGGATACAGCCCCAGCATTTT. The encoded protein is CASSFAQTGIQPQHF.

The chain couples TRBV19 to TRBJ1-1, with a weak D call TRBD1 (6 bases). Between the trimmed V and J ends, which lost 7 bases and 0 bases, there was a span of 9 bases. Looked up from germline, CDR1 is LNHDA and CDR2 is SQIVND (reference sequence). The CDR3 totals 13 residues. The chain's CDR3 is CASTGGMNTEAFF. The CDR3 coding sequence is TGTGCCAGTACGGGGGGCATGAACACTGAAGCTTTCTTT.

The J gene is TRBJ2-1, the V gene TRBV18; 7 bases agree with TRBD1. V lost 5 bases to trimming and J lost 5 bases; unmatched junction nucleotides: 3. In germline, CDR1 is KGHSH, CDR2 LQKENI. This CDR3 has 13 residues. Written as DNA, the CDR3 is TGTGCCAGCTCAGAGGACAGGAACAATGAGCAGTTCTTC. Its protein product is CASSEDRNNEQFF. Combining the CDR3 with reference TRBV18 and TRBJ2-1 gives the whole variable domain NAGVMQNPRHLVRRRGQEARLRCSPMKGHSHVYWYRQLPEEGLKFMVYLQKENIIDESGMPKERFSAEFPKEGPSILRIQQVVRGDSAAYFCASSEDRNNEQFFGPGTRLTVL.

Concerning this clone itself: Since a much larger clone is just one base distant, this may be a read error. The chain carries TRBV2 and TRBJ2-5; 13 bases agree with TRBD2. The CDR3 is 15 residues long. V dropped 7 bases and J dropped 6; count of bases not matched to a gene: 8. Germline CDR1 is SNHLY and CDR2 is FYNNEI. Here the CDR3 reads CASILGTSGVKTQYF. For the CDR3, the DNA is TGTGCCAGCATCCTCGGGACTAGCGGGGTAAAGACCCAGTACTTC.

The V call is TRBV6-2 or TRBV6-3, the J call TRBJ1-6; the match to TRBD1 covers 8 bases. The CDR3 is 13 residues long. J was trimmed by 8 bases and V by 5 bases; bases with no gene match: 2. Germline V gene data show CDR1 as MNHEY and CDR2 as SVGEGT. As DNA, the CDR3 is TGTGCCAGCAGTGACAGGGGAGATTCACCCCTCCACTTT. Its translation: CASSDRGDSPLHF.

V gene TRBV7-3 combines with J gene TRBJ2-1; 15 bases are shared with TRBD2. Per germline, CDR1 SGHTA and CDR2 FQGTGA. The CDR3 totals 19 residues. The J segment lost 0 bases and the V segment lost 4 bases, leaving 7 bases of the junction unmatched. The CDR3 sequence is CASSSLGTSGRSSYNEQFF. CDR3 nucleotide sequence: TGTGCCAGCAGCTCTCTCGGGACTAGCGGGAGGAGCTCCTACAATGAGCAGTTCTTC.

Here the CDR3 DNA reads TGTGCCAGCAGCCGCGACACAAGCTCTGGAAACACCATATATTTT. Translating gives CASSRDTSSGNTIYF. The chain couples TRBV14 to TRBJ1-3; D gene uncertain. This CDR3 is built from 15 residues. Germline V gene data show CDR1 as SGHDN and CDR2 as FVKESK. The V end lost 4 bases, the J end lost 0 bases, and 10 bases lay between the germline ends.

This chain joins TRBV4-2 and TRBJ1-5; no clear D. Germline V lookup: CDR1 LGHNA, CDR2 YNFKEQ. The length of the CDR3 is 17 residues. V was trimmed by 1 base and J by 0 bases, leaving 13 bases between them. The CDR3 DNA is TGTGCCAGCAGCCAAGGGGTGGGGAGTTATAGCAATCAGCCCCAGCATTTT. It specifies CASSQGVGSYSNQPQHF.

This clone was seen just once. V and J are TRBV10-3 and TRBJ2-7, with 8 positions matching TRBD2. From germline, CDR1 is ENHRY and CDR2 SYGVKD. CDR3 length equals 15 residues. The J segment lost 4 bases and the V segment lost 3 bases, leaving 8 bases of the junction unmatched. The CDR3 protein is CAISDGPGGSYEQYF. CDR3 DNA: TGTGCCATCAGTGACGGACCGGGAGGGTCTTACGAGCAGTACTTC.